These T cell receptor beta chains were read from a single sample in a study of blood T cell repertoires in COVID-19. The protocol was immunoSEQ multiplex PCR, while the TCRdb copy is restricted to in-frame clones and leaves out a portion. The sample lists about 330,000 clones; about 91% were seen once. The sequenced material came from peripheral blood. These receptors came from a man aged 25-45 years with COVID-19, enrolled during active disease. CDR3s include the opening cysteine and the closing phenylalanine or tryptophan. The D gene is left open where the match is weak. The listing skips clone size in some rows; elsewhere it reads once, few, many or a size class.

J gene,clone size,V gene,D gene,CDR3 DNA,CDR3 protein
TRBJ2-3,.,TRBV18,.,TGTGCCAGCTCACCACCGCGGGCTAGCACAGATACGCAGTATTTT,CASSPPRASTDTQYF
TRBJ1-3,.,TRBV6-6,.,TGTGCCAGCACTCGGATATGGGAGGGAAACACCATATATTTT,CASTRIWEGNTIYF
TRBJ1-5,.,TRBV19,.,TGTGCCAGTAGTATAGAGCCAGGCCTTCGGGGTCAGCCCCAGCATTTT,CASSIEPGLRGQPQHF
TRBJ2-5,.,TRBV19,TRBD1,TGTGCCAGTAGTATTGGACAGGGAGGAGAGACCCAGTACTTC,CASSIGQGGETQYF
TRBJ1-4,few,TRBV27,.,TGTGCCAGCCGCGCCGATCAGGGGTATAATGAAAAACTGTTTTTT,CASRADQGYNEKLFF
TRBJ2-2,.,TRBV3-1/TRBV3-2,TRBD2,TGTGCCAGCAGCCGTAATAAGGGACTAGCGGGGGTCACCGGGGAGCTGTTTTTT,CASSRNKGLAGVTGELFF
TRBJ1-1,.,TRBV19,.,TGTGCCAGTAGTCCAACAAAACCGGGACTGTCGAACACTGAAGCTTTCTTT,CASSPTKPGLSNTEAFF
TRBJ2-2,.,TRBV5-1,TRBD1,TGCGCCAGCATAGGACAGGGCCCCCCGAACACCGGGGAGCTGTTTTTT,CASIGQGPPNTGELFF
TRBJ2-7,.,TRBV6-5,TRBD1,TGTGCCAGCAACCGGGACAGGCATGAGCAGTACTTC,CASNRDRHEQYF
TRBJ2-6,.,TRBV7-2,TRBD1,TGTGCCAGCAGCTCGCATCCGACAGGGGGCACTGGGGCCAACGTCCTGACTTTC,CASSSHPTGGTGANVLTF
TRBJ2-7,.,TRBV29-1,TRBD1,TGCAGCGTCTCCCTAGGGGTGCCGGGACAGGGGGTCGTATACGAGCAGTACTTC,CSVSLGVPGQGVVYEQYF
TRBJ1-1,.,TRBV19,.,TGTGCCAGTAAACAGGGAACCTTGAACACTGAAGCTTTCTTT,CASKQGTLNTEAFF
TRBJ2-7,.,TRBV24-1,.,TGTGCCACCAGTGACAATTACGAGCAGTACTTC,CATSDNYEQYF
TRBJ2-7,.,TRBV15,.,TGTGCCACCAGCAGAGGGGTCGGGCGGGGACCGAACTACGAGCAGTACTTC,CATSRGVGRGPNYEQYF